This is a list of T cell receptor beta chains from one sample in a study of blood T cell repertoires in COVID-19. Clones were sequenced by immunoSEQ multiplex PCR, and TCRdb holds only the in-frame ones, with some missing. The sample lists about 48,000 clones; roughly 84% were seen once. The sample taken for sequencing was peripheral blood. Source of these receptors: a woman in her sixties or seventies with acute or convalescent COVID-19. Each CDR3 is given with its conserved first and last residue. D genes are given only for firm matches. Size values are once, few and many counts, or a class for expanded clones, and some rows have none.

v_gene: TRBV7-3; d_gene: TRBD1; abundance: once; j_gene: TRBJ1-2; CDR3aa: CASSLGTEDGYTF; CDR3nt: TGTGCCAGCAGCCTCGGGACAGAGGATGGCTACACCTTC
v_gene: TRBV6-5; d_gene: .; abundance: .; j_gene: TRBJ2-5; CDR3aa: CASRTGPETQYF; CDR3nt: TGTGCCAGCAGAACAGGGCCGGAGACCCAGTACTTC
v_gene: TRBV5-1; d_gene: TRBD1; abundance: .; j_gene: TRBJ2-7; CDR3aa: CASSPGQGPYYEQYF; CDR3nt: TGCGCCAGCAGCCCGGGACAGGGACCTTACTACGAGCAGTACTTC
v_gene: TRBV28; d_gene: .; abundance: .; j_gene: TRBJ2-1; CDR3aa: CASSPLLGAGYNEQFF; CDR3nt: TGTGCCAGCAGTCCTCTTCTGGGGGCTGGATACAATGAGCAGTTCTTC
v_gene: TRBV2; d_gene: .; abundance: .; j_gene: TRBJ2-3; CDR3aa: CASLRDFTDTQYF; CDR3nt: TGTGCCAGCCTCCGGGACTTCACAGATACGCAGTATTTT
v_gene: TRBV15; d_gene: TRBD1; abundance: .; j_gene: TRBJ1-3; CDR3aa: CATSRWTGAFGNTIYF; CDR3nt: TGTGCCACCAGCAGATGGACAGGGGCTTTTGGAAACACCATATATTTT
v_gene: TRBV4-1; d_gene: .; abundance: .; j_gene: TRBJ2-5; CDR3aa: CASSQDRSGWKETQYF; CDR3nt: TGCGCCAGCAGCCAAGATCGGTCAGGGTGGAAAGAGACCCAGTACTTC
v_gene: TRBV5-4; d_gene: TRBD1; abundance: .; j_gene: TRBJ1-2; CDR3aa: CASSRDREDGYTF; CDR3nt: TGTGCCAGCAGCCGGGACAGGGAAGATGGCTACACCTTC
v_gene: TRBV19; d_gene: TRBD2; abundance: .; j_gene: TRBJ2-1; CDR3aa: CASTPGRVNNEQFF; CDR3nt: TGTGCCAGTACCCCAGGGAGGGTAAACAATGAGCAGTTCTTC
v_gene: TRBV29-1; d_gene: TRBD1; abundance: .; j_gene: TRBJ1-3; CDR3aa: CSVTSDRDSGNTIYF; CDR3nt: TGCAGCGTCACCTCGGACAGGGACTCTGGAAACACCATATATTTT
v_gene: TRBV10-2; d_gene: TRBD1; abundance: .; j_gene: TRBJ1-1; CDR3aa: CASSEQGGLGTEAFF; CDR3nt: TGCGCCAGCAGTGAGCAGGGGGGCTTAGGCACTGAAGCTTTCTTT
v_gene: TRBV19; d_gene: .; abundance: .; j_gene: TRBJ1-5; CDR3aa: CATKAPQGNQPQHF; CDR3nt: TGTGCCACTAAAGCCCCCCAGGGGAATCAGCCCCAGCATTTT
v_gene: TRBV9; d_gene: TRBD2; abundance: .; j_gene: TRBJ2-7; CDR3aa: CASSPEREATYEQYF; CDR3nt: TGTGCCAGCAGCCCGGAGCGGGAGGCTACCTACGAGCAGTACTTC
v_gene: TRBV6-6; d_gene: TRBD1; abundance: .; j_gene: TRBJ2-7; CDR3aa: CASSTRGRYEQYF; CDR3nt: TGTGCCAGCAGTACGAGGGGGCGGTACGAGCAGTACTTC
v_gene: TRBV5-1; d_gene: .; abundance: .; j_gene: TRBJ1-1; CDR3aa: CASSFTAGSDTEAFF; CDR3nt: TGCGCCAGCAGCTTTACCGCAGGGTCGGACACTGAAGCTTTCTTT
v_gene: TRBV10-3; d_gene: TRBD2; abundance: .; j_gene: TRBJ2-3; CDR3aa: CAISNSGGVGAGDTQYF; CDR3nt: TGTGCCATCTCGAATAGCGGGGGGGTCGGAGCCGGAGATACGCAGTATTTT
v_gene: TRBV5-5; d_gene: TRBD2; abundance: .; j_gene: TRBJ2-5; CDR3aa: CASSGPRGVETQYF; CDR3nt: TGTGCCAGCAGCGGGCCCCGGGGGGTTGAGACCCAGTACTTC
v_gene: TRBV25-1; d_gene: .; abundance: .; j_gene: TRBJ2-3; CDR3aa: CASSEGRGGTDTQYF; CDR3nt: TGTGCCAGCAGTGAAGGGCGGGGTGGAACAGATACGCAGTATTTT
v_gene: TRBV5-4; d_gene: TRBD1; abundance: .; j_gene: TRBJ1-1; CDR3aa: CASSPRTGGAGTEAFF; CDR3nt: TGTGCCAGCAGCCCACGGACAGGGGGCGCGGGTACTGAAGCTTTCTTT
v_gene: TRBV9; d_gene: TRBD1; abundance: .; j_gene: TRBJ1-2; CDR3aa: CASSGTTGNYGYTF; CDR3nt: TGTGCCAGCAGCGGAACGACAGGGAACTATGGCTACACCTTC
v_gene: TRBV5-5; d_gene: TRBD1; abundance: .; j_gene: TRBJ1-2; CDR3aa: CASSSGFGTGTNYGYTF; CDR3nt: TGTGCCAGCAGCTCGGGGTTCGGGACAGGGACTAACTATGGCTACACCTTC
v_gene: TRBV9; d_gene: .; abundance: .; j_gene: TRBJ1-2; CDR3aa: CASSVGDPGGYGYTF; CDR3nt: TGTGCCAGCAGCGTAGGGGACCCTGGGGGGTATGGCTACACCTTC
v_gene: TRBV6-5; d_gene: TRBD2; abundance: .; j_gene: TRBJ2-2; CDR3aa: CASRSAGLYGGELFF; CDR3nt: TGTGCCAGCAGATCTGCGGGACTATATGGCGGGGAGCTGTTTTTT
v_gene: TRBV21-1; d_gene: .; abundance: .; j_gene: TRBJ2-7; CDR3aa: CASRDLGREGNNEQYF; CDR3nt: TGTGCCAGCCGAGACCTTGGGCGGGAGGGTAACAACGAGCAGTACTTC
v_gene: TRBV11-2; d_gene: .; abundance: .; j_gene: TRBJ2-2; CDR3aa: CASFRSRSGELFF; CDR3nt: TGTGCCAGCTTCCGTTCGCGCTCCGGGGAGCTGTTTTTT
v_gene: TRBV5-1; d_gene: TRBD1; abundance: .; j_gene: TRBJ2-2; CDR3aa: CASSWGTGNTGELFF; CDR3nt: TGCGCCAGCAGCTGGGGGACAGGAAACACCGGGGAGCTGTTTTTT
v_gene: TRBV28; d_gene: TRBD1; abundance: .; j_gene: TRBJ1-1; CDR3aa: CASSLTRDRGLNTEAFF; CDR3nt: TGTGCCAGCAGTTTGACCCGGGACAGGGGCCTGAACACTGAAGCTTTCTTT
v_gene: TRBV7-8; d_gene: TRBD2; abundance: .; j_gene: TRBJ2-2; CDR3aa: CASSSRTSGKNTGELFF; CDR3nt: TGTGCCAGCAGCTCCCGGACTAGCGGAAAGAACACCGGGGAGCTGTTTTTT
v_gene: TRBV6-6; d_gene: .; abundance: few; j_gene: TRBJ1-5; CDR3aa: CASSPGRASNQPQHF; CDR3nt: TGTGCCAGCAGCCCAGGCCGAGCTAGCAATCAGCCCCAGCATTTT
v_gene: TRBV27; d_gene: TRBD1; abundance: .; j_gene: TRBJ2-7; CDR3aa: CASSPTGLYEQYF; CDR3nt: TGTGCCAGCAGTCCGACAGGGCTCTACGAGCAGTACTTC
v_gene: TRBV7-2; d_gene: .; abundance: .; j_gene: TRBJ2-3; CDR3aa: CATRRTDTQYF; CDR3nt: TGTGCTACGAGGCGCACAGATACGCAGTATTTT
v_gene: TRBV19; d_gene: .; abundance: .; j_gene: TRBJ1-1; CDR3aa: CASSIEGVNTEAFF; CDR3nt: TGTGCCAGTAGTATCGAGGGTGTGAACACTGAAGCTTTCTTT
v_gene: TRBV4-3; d_gene: .; abundance: .; j_gene: TRBJ1-1; CDR3aa: CASSLRGGDTEAFF; CDR3nt: TGCGCCAGCAGCCTCAGGGGCGGAGACACTGAAGCTTTCTTT
v_gene: TRBV4-2; d_gene: TRBD2; abundance: .; j_gene: TRBJ2-7; CDR3aa: CASSPSFSGRAYEQYF; CDR3nt: TGTGCCAGCAGCCCGTCCTTTAGCGGGAGGGCCTACGAGCAGTACTTC
v_gene: TRBV29-1; d_gene: .; abundance: .; j_gene: TRBJ2-5; CDR3aa: CSATVSGGETQYF; CDR3nt: TGCAGCGCCACCGTGAGCGGAGGTGAGACCCAGTACTTC
v_gene: TRBV2; d_gene: .; abundance: .; j_gene: TRBJ1-2; CDR3aa: CASIRGMEHYGYTF; CDR3nt: TGTGCCAGTATCCGCGGGATGGAGCACTATGGCTACACCTTC
v_gene: TRBV5-1; d_gene: TRBD1; abundance: .; j_gene: TRBJ2-4; CDR3aa: CASSRGPGNIQYF; CDR3nt: TGCGCCAGCAGCAGGGGGCCTGGAAACATTCAGTACTTC
v_gene: TRBV19; d_gene: .; abundance: once; j_gene: TRBJ1-4; CDR3aa: CASSIPLATNEKLFF; CDR3nt: TGTGCCAGTAGTATTCCCCTTGCAACTAATGAAAAACTGTTTTTT
v_gene: TRBV5-4; d_gene: TRBD2; abundance: .; j_gene: TRBJ2-7; CDR3aa: CASSLGAGGRDYEQYF; CDR3nt: TGTGCCAGCAGCCTGGGCGCCGGAGGGAGGGACTACGAGCAGTACTTC
v_gene: TRBV27; d_gene: TRBD1; abundance: .; j_gene: TRBJ1-5; CDR3aa: CASSPGTGGGYQPQHF; CDR3nt: TGTGCCAGCAGTCCCGGGACAGGGGGAGGATATCAGCCCCAGCATTTT
v_gene: TRBV6-5; d_gene: TRBD2; abundance: .; j_gene: TRBJ2-3; CDR3aa: CASSSSGGRVTDTQYF; CDR3nt: TGTGCCAGCAGTTCTAGCGGGGGCCGTGTCACAGATACGCAGTATTTT
v_gene: TRBV7-9; d_gene: TRBD2; abundance: .; j_gene: TRBJ2-3; CDR3aa: CASSSGTSGDTQYF; CDR3nt: TGTGCCAGCAGCTCTGGGACTAGCGGAGATACGCAGTATTTT
v_gene: TRBV5-4; d_gene: TRBD1; abundance: .; j_gene: TRBJ2-5; CDR3aa: CASSLYRGVQETQYF; CDR3nt: TGTGCCAGCAGCTTGTACAGGGGGGTCCAAGAGACCCAGTACTTC
v_gene: TRBV6-6; d_gene: TRBD2; abundance: .; j_gene: TRBJ2-3; CDR3aa: CASTRGGSADTQYF; CDR3nt: TGTGCCAGCACACGGGGGGGGAGCGCAGATACGCAGTATTTT
v_gene: TRBV5-1; d_gene: .; abundance: .; j_gene: TRBJ1-4; CDR3aa: CASSREAGQGEKLFF; CDR3nt: TGCGCCAGCAGCCGCGAGGCTGGACAAGGTGAAAAACTGTTTTTT
v_gene: TRBV6-6; d_gene: .; abundance: .; j_gene: TRBJ1-2; CDR3aa: CASSPRTVNYGYTF; CDR3nt: TGTGCCAGCAGTCCGCGGACAGTAAACTATGGCTACACCTTC
v_gene: TRBV3-1/TRBV3-2; d_gene: TRBD1; abundance: .; j_gene: TRBJ1-2; CDR3aa: CASSGTVYGYTF; CDR3nt: TGTGCCAGCAGCGGGACAGTTTATGGCTACACCTTC
v_gene: TRBV4-2; d_gene: TRBD1; abundance: .; j_gene: TRBJ2-7; CDR3aa: CASSQDLGRGLYEQYF; CDR3nt: TGTGCCAGCAGCCAAGATCTCGGCAGGGGGCTGTACGAGCAGTACTTC
v_gene: TRBV7-2; d_gene: TRBD1; abundance: .; j_gene: TRBJ2-2; CDR3aa: CASSLRGGGNTGELFF; CDR3nt: TGTGCCAGCAGCCTCCGAGGGGGCGGGAACACCGGGGAGCTGTTTTTT
v_gene: TRBV27; d_gene: .; abundance: once; j_gene: TRBJ2-2; CDR3aa: CASSLQVTGELFF; CDR3nt: TGTGCCAGCAGTTTACAGGTCACCGGGGAGCTGTTTTTT
v_gene: TRBV7-6; d_gene: TRBD2; abundance: once; j_gene: TRBJ2-1; CDR3aa: CASSYGLAGNNEQFF; CDR3nt: TGTGCCAGCAGTTACGGACTAGCGGGGAACAATGAGCAGTTCTTC
v_gene: TRBV24-1; d_gene: .; abundance: .; j_gene: TRBJ2-2; CDR3aa: CATSDWTMGQGTGELFF; CDR3nt: TGTGCCACCAGTGATTGGACGATGGGGCAGGGGACCGGGGAGCTGTTTTTT